This T cell receptor beta chain is from a study of T cell repertoires in cytomegalovirus infection. About the research overall: It was the public TCR beta signatures that indicated both CMV infection and matching HLA type.

Study-wide results and caveats: Dominating the ex vivo response were TCR beta clonotypes that were CMV-specific and HLA-C-restricted.

CDR1 is SGHDT, CDR2 YYEEEE, per germline. The CDR3 loop spans 16 amino acids. Deletions cut 1 base from V and 3 bases from J, with 17 bases between. This clonotype occurred a few times. Its antigen is not known. Each CDR3 protein is one row after TCRdb ran MiXCR on the reads. The data contain hundreds of thousands of distinct CDR3 sequences, almost 30% of them singletons. The TCR comes from a human donor in good health (CMV status not recorded). Some clones in this sample may be carry-over from other donors' samples. The V gene is TRBV5-6, the J gene TRBJ2-7; D unresolved. Sequencing used cultured PBMCs, obtained from culture after CMV antigen stimulation. The CDR3: CASSLWPWFSFYEQYF. The CDR3 DNA reads TGTGCCAGCAGCTTGTGGCCCTGGTTTTCTTTCTACGAGCAGTACTTC.